This record looks at one T cell receptor (beta chain) sequence and its context. The antigen is unknown. Some clones are missing from TCRdb's copy, which holds only in-frame ones; the method was immunoSEQ multiplex PCR. Found here are 30,000 or so clones, 75% to 85% of them singletons; the top ten hold 15%. This entry is derived from a study of OX40 agonist ivuxolimab in advanced cancers. General study points: Clonal expansion was among the lowest in partial responders at 0.1-3.0 mg/kg, especially CD8+. Both blood CD4+ and CD8+ T cells showed clonal growth by week 6 at 0.1 to 3.0 mg/kg.

The CDR3 runs 12 residues. Germline CDR1 and CDR2: SGHNT and YYREEE (reference sequence). With 3 bases removed from V and 4 bases from J, the gap between germline ends came to 5 bases. Here the sequenced sample was CD4+ or CD8+ T cells sorted from blood, taken in a trial of the OX40 agonist ivuxolimab. The V call is TRBV5-4, the J call TRBJ1-5; no clear D. This TCR was sampled from an adult with an advanced solid tumor such as melanoma, head and neck, liver or kidney cancer. This CDR3 is CASSSPNQPQHF. In nucleotides, the CDR3 is TGTGCCAGCAGCTCCCCGAATCAGCCCCAGCATTTT.